This T cell receptor (beta chain) comes out of a study of blood T cell repertoires in COVID-19. Across the study: Samples representing acute and convalescent COVID-19 were sourced from the United States, Italy and Spain. Sample material is recorded as cDNA or gDNA derived from T cells, B-cell-depleted T cells, or PBMCs.

The CDR3 sequence is 13 residues long. CDR1 and CDR2 from the germline V gene are SGHTA and FQGNSA. Trimming at V came to 5 bases and at J to 3 bases, leaving 3 bases not matched to a gene. Original handling: Reference gene primer amplification gave estimated nucleated cell counts. Measured with immunoSEQ multiplex PCR; TCRdb has only the in-frame clones, and not every one. Clone size and V and J calls were adopted from that table, with D and trimming inferred from the DNA. There are more than 200,000 clones in the sample; about 80% occur only once, and 4% to 5.5% lies in the top ten. The source material was peripheral blood. The chain has TRBV7-2 and TRBJ1-2; 7 bases align to TRBD1. This TCR was sampled from a man over 45 with active or convalescent COVID-19. CDR3: CASSEGQDYGYTF. As DNA, the CDR3 is TGTGCCAGCAGCGAAGGACAGGACTATGGCTACACCTTC.